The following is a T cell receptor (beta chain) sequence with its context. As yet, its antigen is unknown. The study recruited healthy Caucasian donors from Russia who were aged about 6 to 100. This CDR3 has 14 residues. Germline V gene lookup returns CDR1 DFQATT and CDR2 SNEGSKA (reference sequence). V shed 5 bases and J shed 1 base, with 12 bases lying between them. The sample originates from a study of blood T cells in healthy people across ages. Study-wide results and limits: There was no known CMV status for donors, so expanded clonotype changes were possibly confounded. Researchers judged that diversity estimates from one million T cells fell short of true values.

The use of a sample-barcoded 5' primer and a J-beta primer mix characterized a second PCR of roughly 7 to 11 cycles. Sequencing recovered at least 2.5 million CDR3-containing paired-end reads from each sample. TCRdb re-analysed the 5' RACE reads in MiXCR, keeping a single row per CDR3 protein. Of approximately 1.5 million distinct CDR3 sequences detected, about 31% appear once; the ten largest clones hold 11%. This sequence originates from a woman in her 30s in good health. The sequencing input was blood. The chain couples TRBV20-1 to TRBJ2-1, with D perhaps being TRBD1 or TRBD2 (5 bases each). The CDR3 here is CSAHRTDSYNEQFF. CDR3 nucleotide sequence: TGCAGTGCTCACAGGACTGATTCCTACAATGAGCAGTTCTTC.